This T cell receptor (beta chain) was sequenced in a study of monozygotic twins with inflammatory bowel disease. General observations from the study: Against healthy co-twins, IBD patients had lower TCRbeta diversity (measured by inverse Simpson).

Germline assignment: CDR1 SGHVS and CDR2 FQNEAQ. The CDR3 is made up of 15 amino acids. Reanalyzing the 5' RACE reads, TCRdb keeps one entry per CDR3 protein, without DNA. The sample table includes a few hundred thousand distinct CDR3 sequences. A note on this clonotype: The target antigen is unknown.

Sample: blood. The receptor was isolated from a human donor with ulcerative colitis or Crohn's disease, or a healthy co-twin of an affected twin (not recorded which). V usage is TRBV7-8 and J usage is TRBJ2-7; no DNA is available, so the TRBD2 call from TCRdb remains unchecked. The CDR3 reads CASSQLAGVTYEQYF.